This paragraph reports one T cell receptor beta chain. The sample originates from a study of blood T cell repertoires in COVID-19. Across the whole study: Both acute and convalescent COVID-19 samples were obtained from the United States, Italy and Spain.

J lost 4 bases, V lost 6 bases, and 14 bases had no gene match. The V gene's germline CDR1 is LNHDA and CDR2 SQIVND (reference sequence). CDR3 length equals 17 residues. Generated by immunoSEQ multiplex PCR, the TCRdb table keeps only in-frame clones and is missing some. The table includes some 300,000 clones, about 90% detected once. The receptor was isolated from a man aged 18 to 30 with active or convalescent COVID-19. The rearrangement links TRBV19 to TRBJ2-1, with 8 bases matching TRBD2. Sample: peripheral blood. CDR3 sequence: CASSRARLAPDYNEQFF. The CDR3 DNA reads as TGTGCCAGTAGCCGGGCCCGACTAGCGCCCGATTACAATGAGCAGTTCTTC.